Described below is a single TCR beta chain sequence and its context. Antigen specificity is unknown. Deletions cut 3 bases from V and 5 bases from J, with 8 bases between. This CDR3 spans 13 amino acids. Germline V gene data show CDR1 as GTSNPN and CDR2 as SVGIG (reference sequence). Expansion of antigen-specific CD4+ T cells with viral peptide pools was carried out by the ViraFEST assay before sequencing. Isolating CD4+ T cells followed approximately 9 days of culture. This entry belongs to a study of vaccination effects on CD4 cells after COVID-19. The protocol was immunoSEQ multiplex PCR, while the TCRdb copy is restricted to in-frame clones and leaves out a portion. The sample includes some 14,000 clones, around 76% of them seen just once.

The sequencing here drew on CD4+ T cells from PBMCs cultured with HCoV-229E spike peptides, taken before COVID-19 vaccination. The genes are TRBV30 and TRBJ1-6, with a tentative D call TRBD1 (6 bases). This receptor was obtained from a human donor who received a COVID-19 vaccine. CDR3 region: CAWRQGNNSPLHF. In DNA form, the CDR3 reads TGTGCCTGGAGGCAGGGGAATAATTCACCCCTCCACTTT. Together with reference TRBV30 and TRBJ1-6, the CDR3 gives the full variable domain: SQTIHQWPATLVQPVGSPLSLECTVEGTSNPNLYWYRQAAGRGLQLLFYSVGIGQISSEVPQNLSASRPQDRQFILSSKKLLLSDSGFYLCAWRQGNNSPLHFGNGTRLTVT.